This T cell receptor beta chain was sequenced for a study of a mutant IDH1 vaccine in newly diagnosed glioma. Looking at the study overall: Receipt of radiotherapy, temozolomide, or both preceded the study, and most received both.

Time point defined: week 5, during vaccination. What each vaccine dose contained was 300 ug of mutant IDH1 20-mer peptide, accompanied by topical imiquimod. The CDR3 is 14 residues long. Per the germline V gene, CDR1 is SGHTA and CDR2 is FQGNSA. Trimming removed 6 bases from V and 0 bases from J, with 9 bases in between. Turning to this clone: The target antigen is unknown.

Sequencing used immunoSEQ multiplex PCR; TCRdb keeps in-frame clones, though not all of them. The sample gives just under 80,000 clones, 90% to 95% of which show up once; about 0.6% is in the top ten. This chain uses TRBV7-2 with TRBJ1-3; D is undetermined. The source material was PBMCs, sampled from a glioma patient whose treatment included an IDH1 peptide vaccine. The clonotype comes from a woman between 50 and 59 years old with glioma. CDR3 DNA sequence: TGTGCCAGCAGACGAAAAGCCTCTGGAAACACCATATATTTT. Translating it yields CASRRKASGNTIYF. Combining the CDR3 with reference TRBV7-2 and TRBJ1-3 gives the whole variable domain GAGVSQSPSNKVTEKGKDVELRCDPISGHTALYWYRQSLGQGLEFLIYFQGNSAPDKSGLPSDRFSAERTGGSVSTLTIQRTQQEDSAVYLCASRRKASGNTIYFGEGSWLTVV.